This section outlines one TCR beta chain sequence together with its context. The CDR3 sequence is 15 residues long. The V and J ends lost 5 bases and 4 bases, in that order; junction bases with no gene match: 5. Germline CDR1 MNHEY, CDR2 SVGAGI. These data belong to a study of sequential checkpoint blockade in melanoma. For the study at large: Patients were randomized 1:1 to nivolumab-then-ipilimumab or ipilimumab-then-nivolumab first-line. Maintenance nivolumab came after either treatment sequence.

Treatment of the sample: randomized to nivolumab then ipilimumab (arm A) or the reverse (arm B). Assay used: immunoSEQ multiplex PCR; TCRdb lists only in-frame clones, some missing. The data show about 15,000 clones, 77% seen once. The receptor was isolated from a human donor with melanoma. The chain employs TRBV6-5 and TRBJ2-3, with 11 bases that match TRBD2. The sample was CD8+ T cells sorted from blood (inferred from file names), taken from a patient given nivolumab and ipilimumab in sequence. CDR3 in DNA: TGTGCCAGCAGTCTTACTAGCGGGAGTTCAGATACGCAGTATTTT. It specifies CASSLTSGSSDTQYF.